Listed here are 14 T cell receptor beta chains from one sample, sequenced in a study of blood T cells in healthy people across ages. It was with a sample-barcoded 5' primer and a J-beta primer mix that a second PCR of about 6 to 12 cycles was run. Each CDR3 protein is one row after TCRdb ran MiXCR on the 5' RACE reads. The profile shows 1.5 million to 2 million distinct CDR3 sequences, just under 50% of them singletons. Sequencing was done on a sample of blood. Receptor source: a woman aged 40 to 50 in good health.

This clonotype was counted between two and nine times. This chain links TRBV20-1 with TRBJ2-5; 10 bases fit TRBD2. Germline V gene sequence: CDR1 DFQATT, CDR2 SNEGSKA (reference sequence). Trimming cost V 3 bases and J 5 bases; bases outside gene matches: 12. The CDR3 loop spans 16 amino acids. Written as DNA, the CDR3 is TGCAGTGCTAGGGGCAATAGCGGGGGGCCTGGGGAGACCCAGTACTTC. Protein product: CSARGNSGGPGETQYF.

The chain links TRBV5-1 to TRBJ2-6, with D tentatively TRBD1 (6 bases). The CDR3 is 19 amino acids. Trimming took 0 bases from V and 0 from J, leaving 16 bases between them. Germline V gene data show CDR1 as SGHRS and CDR2 as YFSETQ. The CDR3 region has the DNA TGCGCCAGCAGCTTGGCCAGGGGAGTATCAAGCTCTGGGGCCAACGTCCTGACTTTC. It specifies CASSLARGVSSSGANVLTF.

This clonotype was counted a few times. J is TRBJ2-6 and V is TRBV20-1; D ambiguous. V shed 5 bases and J shed 0 bases, with 17 bases lying between them. The length of the CDR3 is 17 residues. Germline V lookup: CDR1 DFQATT, CDR2 SNEGSKA (reference sequence). CDR3 protein: CSAPRTGWGSGANVLTF. As DNA, the CDR3 is TGCAGTGCTCCTCGAACCGGGTGGGGCTCTGGGGCCAACGTCCTGACTTTC.

This chain links TRBV14 with TRBJ2-1, with D perhaps TRBD2 (6 bases). V dropped 2 bases and J dropped 9 bases, with 8 bases sitting between them. Germline V gene sequence: CDR1 SGHDN, CDR2 FVKESK. The CDR3 totals 12 residues. CDR3: CASSQTGVEQFF. CDR3 coding DNA: TGTGCCAGCAGCCAAACGGGGGTTGAGCAGTTCTTC.

This clonotype appeared a few times. The rearrangement links TRBV9 to TRBJ1-2; tentative D call: TRBD1 (5 bases). The CDR3 is 15 residues long. The germline gives CDR1 SGDLS, CDR2 YYNGEE. Trimming left V 6 bases short and J 3 bases short, with 18 bases between. Written as DNA, the CDR3 is TGTGCCAGCAACATAATCAGGGACTTTGACTATGGCTACACCTTC. This codes for CASNIIRDFDYGYTF.

The chain uses TRBV11-1 and TRBJ2-1; tentative D call: TRBD2 (7 bases). Deletions cut 5 bases from V and 13 bases from J, with 24 bases between. Germline V gene lookup returns CDR1 SGHAT and CDR2 FQDESV (reference sequence). The length of the CDR3 is 15 residues. The CDR3 protein is CASSPRGDIKETQFF. The CDR3 nucleotides read TGTGCCAGCAGCCCCCGGGGGGACATAAAAGAGACCCAGTTCTTC.

The chain links TRBV27 to TRBJ1-6; 10 bases line up with TRBD1. There are 16 residues in the CDR3. Germline assignment: CDR1 MNHEY and CDR2 SMNVEV (reference sequence). V lost 3 bases to trimming and J lost 10 bases; unmatched junction nucleotides: 9. CDR3 nucleotides: TGTGCCAGCAGTTTGACAGGGGGCCGTGTCCAGTCACCCCTCCACTTT. Encoded protein: CASSLTGGRVQSPLHF.

The chain couples TRBV20-1 to TRBJ2-5; 9 bases align to TRBD1. The CDR3 has 12 amino acids. Germline trimming cut 5 bases from V and 9 bases from J; bases unmatched to any gene: 7. Germline lookup yields CDR1 DFQATT and CDR2 SNEGSKA (reference sequence). CDR3 nucleotides: TGCAGTGCTCCAGGACAGGGGATCCCCCAGTACTTC. Its translation: CSAPGQGIPQYF.

The chain couples TRBV4-3 to TRBJ2-1; D is perhaps TRBD1 (5 bases). This CDR3 comprises 16 residues. The V gene's germline CDR1 is LGHNA and CDR2 YSLEER. Trimming cost V 0 bases and J 3 bases, with 12 bases left between them. CDR3: CASSQELTEFYNEQFF. CDR3 in DNA: TGCGCCAGCAGCCAAGAATTGACAGAATTCTACAATGAGCAGTTCTTC.

The gene calls are TRBV15 and TRBJ2-1; D is uncertain. The CDR3 loop spans 13 amino acids. V was shortened by 0 bases and J by 6 bases, with 6 bases between the two germline ends. CDR1 and CDR2 from the germline V gene are LNHNV and YYDKDF (reference sequence). CDR3 nucleotides: TGTGCCACCAGCAGAGATCCTGTCAATGAGCAGTTCTTC. Its translation: CATSRDPVNEQFF. Drawing the rest from reference TRBV15 and TRBJ2-1, the complete variable domain is DAMVIQNPRYQVTQFGKPVTLSCSQTLNHNVMYWYQQKSSQAPKLLFHYYDKDFNNEADTPDNFQSRRPNTSFCFLDIRSPGLGDTAMYLCATSRDPVNEQFFGPGTRLTVL.

This chain joins TRBV20-1 and TRBJ1-6; D is unclear. V was shortened by 5 bases and J by 3 bases, with 11 bases between the two germline ends. The CDR3 runs to 14 residues. Germline V gene data show CDR1 as DFQATT and CDR2 as SNEGSKA (reference sequence). The CDR3 loop reads CSALEASYNSPLHF. In DNA, the CDR3 is TGCAGTGCTTTAGAAGCCAGCTATAATTCACCCCTCCACTTT.

The chain couples TRBV11-1 to TRBJ2-7; a possible D gene is TRBD1 (5 bases). Matching the DNA end better, TRBJ2-5 makes the J call doubtful. The CDR3 is 16 amino acids. Germline CDR1 SGHAT, CDR2 FQDESV (reference sequence). DNA for the CDR3: TGTGCCAGCAGCCCCCTGGGGCAGCCCATGGGGGAGACCCAGTACTTC. Protein sequence: CASSPLGQPMGETQYF.

This clonotype was seen a handful of times. The chain has TRBV7-2 and TRBJ1-5; TRBD1 aligns across 10 bases. CDR1 and CDR2 from the germline V gene are SGHTA and FQGNSA. Trimming at V came to 1 base and at J to 3 bases, leaving 3 bases not matched to a gene. This CDR3 comprises 16 residues. CDR3 coding DNA: TGTGCCAGCAGCTTAGGGACAGGGGGTTCCAATCAGCCCCAGCATTTT. Translating it yields CASSLGTGGSNQPQHF.

As regards this clonotype: Being one base from a much bigger clone, this may be a read error. The J gene is TRBJ2-1, the V gene TRBV6-6; no firm D call. The CDR3 runs to 13 residues. With 7 bases removed from V and 0 bases from J, the gap between germline ends came to 7 bases. Germline CDR1 is MNHNY and CDR2 is SVGAGI (reference sequence). CDR3 coding DNA: TGTGCCAGCACCTATAGCTCCTACAATGAGCAGTTCTTC. This encodes CASTYSSYNEQFF.